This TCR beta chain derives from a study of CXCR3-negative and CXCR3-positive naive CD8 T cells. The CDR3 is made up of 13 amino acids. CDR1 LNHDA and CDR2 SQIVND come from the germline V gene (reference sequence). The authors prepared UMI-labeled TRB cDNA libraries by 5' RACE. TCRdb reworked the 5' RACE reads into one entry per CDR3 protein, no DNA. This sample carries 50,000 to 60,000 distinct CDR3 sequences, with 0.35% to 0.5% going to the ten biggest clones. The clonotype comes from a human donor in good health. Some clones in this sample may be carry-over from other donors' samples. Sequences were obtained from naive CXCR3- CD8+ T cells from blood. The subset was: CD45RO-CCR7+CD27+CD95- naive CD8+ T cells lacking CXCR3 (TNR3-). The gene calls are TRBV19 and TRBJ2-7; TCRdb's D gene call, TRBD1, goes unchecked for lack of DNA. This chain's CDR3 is CATGTGNSYEQYF.